This T cell receptor beta chain derives from a study of blood T cell repertoires in COVID-19. Background on the study: The United States, Italy and Spain were the sources of the acute and convalescent COVID-19 samples.

The CDR3 has 14 residues. V lost 4 bases and J 7 bases, leaving 16 bases between the germline ends. The germline V gene has CDR1 SGHDN and CDR2 FVKESK. Per the original methods: Amplifying reference gene primers gave estimates of nucleated cell counts. Here immunoSEQ multiplex PCR was the method, and the copy in TCRdb shows in-frame clones only, minus some. V, J and clone size reflect that table, while D and trimming were determined from the DNA. This sample carries more than 150,000 clones, roughly nine tenths of them seen once, and the ten largest clones take about 0.95%. The sample taken for sequencing was peripheral blood. The rearrangement joins TRBV14 to TRBJ1-2; D possibly corresponds to TRBD1 (6 bases). The TCR sequence derives from a young man with acute or convalescent COVID-19. The CDR3 DNA reads as TGTGCCAGCAGCCCAACAGGGTTTACTGTTGGCTACACCTTC. Residues: CASSPTGFTVGYTF.